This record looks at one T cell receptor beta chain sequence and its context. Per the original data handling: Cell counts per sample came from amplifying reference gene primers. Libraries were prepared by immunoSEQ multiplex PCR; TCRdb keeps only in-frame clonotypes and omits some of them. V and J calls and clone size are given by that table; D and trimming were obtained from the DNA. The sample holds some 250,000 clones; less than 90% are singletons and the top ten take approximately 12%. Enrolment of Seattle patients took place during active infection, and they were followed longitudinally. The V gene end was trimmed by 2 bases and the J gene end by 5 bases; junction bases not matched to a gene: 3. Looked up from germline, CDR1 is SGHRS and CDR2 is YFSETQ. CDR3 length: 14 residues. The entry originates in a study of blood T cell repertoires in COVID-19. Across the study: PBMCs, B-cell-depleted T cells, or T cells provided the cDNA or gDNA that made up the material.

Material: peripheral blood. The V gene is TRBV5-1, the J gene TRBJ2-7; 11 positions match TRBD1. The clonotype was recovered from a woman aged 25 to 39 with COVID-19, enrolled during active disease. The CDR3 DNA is TGCGCCAGCAGCTTCCGGACAGGGGGCAACGAGCAGTACTTC. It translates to CASSFRTGGNEQYF.